Below, 8 T cell receptor beta chains from the same sample are listed, as sequenced in a study of cytomegalovirus exposure and HLA in healthy donors. Both 60 Vbeta primers and 13 Jbeta primers went into the PCR. Generated by immunoSEQ multiplex PCR, the TCRdb table keeps only in-frame clones and is missing some. The repertoire holds about 140,000 clones, roughly 79% seen once, with more than 0.95% in the top ten. Specimen: PBMCs. These receptors all stem from a man aged 18 to 35 in good health and CMV-seronegative.

This clone came up once. The V and J genes are TRBV6-5 and TRBJ2-5; a weak D match, TRBD1 (7 bases). Per the germline V gene, CDR1 is MNHEY and CDR2 is SVGAGI. Trimming took 2 bases from V and 2 from J, leaving 15 bases between them. The CDR3 spans 16 residues. CDR3: CASSYAGGGTQETQYF. The CDR3 DNA follows: TGTGCCAGCAGTTACGCTGGAGGGGGCACACAAGAGACCCAGTACTTC.

This clone was detected only a few times. J is TRBJ1-5 and V is TRBV7-2; D may be TRBD1 (6 bases). The ends were cut back, 5 bases at V and 2 bases at J, with 10 bases in the middle. The CDR3 extends over 14 amino acids. Germline V CDR1 and CDR2: SGHTA, FQGNSA. The chain's CDR3 is CASSPSGGNQPQHF. The CDR3 region has the DNA TGTGCCAGCAGCCCATCAGGGGGCAATCAGCCCCAGCATTTT.

For this clone: Its ends do not fully match the called genes, so a read error is possible. The chain uses TRBV7-9 and TRBJ1-6; a possible D gene is TRBD1 (6 bases). The CDR3 sequence is 18 residues long. Per the germline V gene, CDR1 is SEHNR and CDR2 is FQNEAQ (reference sequence). CDR3 in DNA: TGTTCCAGCAGCTTCGTTACCCCCCGGGACATAAAAAATTCACCCCTCCACTTT. Translated: CSSSFVTPRDIKNSPLHF.

The chain employs TRBV30 and TRBJ1-1; D is unresolved. Between the trimmed V and J ends, which lost 3 bases and 7 bases, there was a span of 15 bases. From germline, CDR1 is GTSNPN and CDR2 SVGIG (reference sequence). The CDR3 totals 13 residues. The CDR3 DNA follows: TGTGCCTGGAGACTCTTGGGGAGAAGTGAAGCTTTCTTT. Its translation: CAWRLLGRSEAFF.

The V call is TRBV7-9, the J call TRBJ1-5; D remains unclear. The CDR3 has 13 residues. The V gene's germline CDR1 is SEHNR and CDR2 FQNEAQ (reference sequence). V dropped 7 bases and J dropped 2 bases, with 9 bases sitting between them. The CDR3 DNA reads as TGTGCCAGCACCTCGGGTGGCAATCAGCCCCAGCATTTT. Translating it yields CASTSGGNQPQHF.

The rearrangement links TRBV5-8 to TRBJ2-7; TRBD1 is a possible D gene (7 bases). CDR3 length: 14 residues. Trimming took 2 bases from V and 4 from J, leaving 13 bases between them. Germline V CDR1 and CDR2: SGHTS, YDEGEE. The chain's CDR3 is CASSLGDSGYEQYF. As DNA, the CDR3 is TGTGCCAGCAGCTTAGGGGACAGCGGGTACGAGCAGTACTTC. Full variable domain (remainder filled in from reference TRBV5-8 and TRBJ2-7): EAGVTQSPTHLIKTRGQQATLRCSPISGHTSVYWYQQALGLGLQFLLWYDEGEERNRGNFPPRFSGRQFPNYSSELNVNALELEDSALYLCASSLGDSGYEQYFGPGTRLTVT.

This chain links TRBV10-3 with TRBJ1-6; D is unresolved. The length of the CDR3 is 14 residues. Trimming left V 0 bases short and J 8 bases short, with 8 bases between. Germline lookup yields CDR1 ENHRY and CDR2 SYGVKD. CDR3 amino acids: CAISESGGYSPLHF. The CDR3 coding sequence is TGTGCCATCAGTGAGTCAGGAGGATATTCACCCCTCCACTTT.

V is TRBV13 and J is TRBJ1-1, with D unresolved. Trimming pared 0 bases from V and 1 base from J, leaving 3 bases between. The germline V gene has CDR1 PRHDT and CDR2 FYEKMQ (reference sequence). This CDR3 has 13 residues. CDR3 in amino acids: CASSLGANTEAFF. CDR3 DNA sequence: TGTGCCAGCAGCTTAGGGGCGAACACTGAAGCTTTCTTT.